The 10 T cell receptor beta chains in this list originate from one sample, sequenced in a study of T cell responses to AZD1222 COVID-19 vaccine. The protocol was immunoSEQ multiplex PCR, while the TCRdb copy is restricted to in-frame clones and leaves out a portion. Found here are about 83,000 clones, about 83% of them singletons; the top ten hold roughly 8.7%. Sequencing used peripheral blood, obtained on day 0 of AZD1222 vaccination. The receptors were sampled from an adult in good health.

The chain is built from TRBV2 and TRBJ1-6; D ambiguous. Germline CDR1 reads SNHLY; CDR2 reads FYNNEI. V lost 2 bases to trimming and J lost 8 bases, with 7 bases between them. The length of the CDR3 is 13 residues. CDR3 protein: CASSETEDSPLHF. The CDR3 DNA sequence: TGTGCCAGCAGTGAAACAGAAGATTCACCCCTCCACTTT.

The rearrangement joins TRBV6-5 to TRBJ2-1, with 12 positions matching TRBD2. The trim removed 6 bases at V and 2 bases at J, leaving 2 bases unmatched. Looked up from germline, CDR1 is MNHEY and CDR2 is SVGAGI. The CDR3 length is 15 residues. In nucleotides, the CDR3 is TGTGCCAGCAGCCGACTAGCGGGGGCCTACAATGAGCAGTTCTTC. It is translated as CASSRLAGAYNEQFF.

The J gene is TRBJ2-7, the V gene TRBV5-4; 7 bases map to TRBD1. Trimming removed 1 base from V and 2 bases from J; junction bases left unmatched: 6. Germline V gene sequence: CDR1 SGHNT, CDR2 YYREEE (reference sequence). The CDR3 sequence is 15 residues long. CDR3 coding DNA: TGTGCCAGCAGCTTGAGCTTAGGACAGGCCTACGAGCAGTACTTC. Translated, it gives CASSLSLGQAYEQYF.

This clone was seen only a few times. The genes are TRBV7-2 and TRBJ2-7; 7 nucleotides match TRBD2. The CDR3 consists of 15 residues. With 5 bases clipped from V and 0 bases from J, the junction kept 7 bases outside the gene matches. CDR1 SGHTA and CDR2 FQGNSA come from the germline V gene. The CDR3, as DNA: TGTGCCAGCAGCGCGAGGGAGGGGAGCTCCTACGAGCAGTACTTC. Amino acids: CASSAREGSSYEQYF.

The V gene is TRBV5-1, the J gene TRBJ2-2, with D maybe TRBD1 (6 bases). The CDR3 length is 15 residues. Per germline, CDR1 SGHRS and CDR2 YFSETQ. V was clipped by 4 bases and J by 4 bases, with 14 bases between them. CDR3 sequence (DNA): TGCGCCAGCAGCCTTCAGGGGTCGGCCACCGGGGAGCTGTTTTTT. Protein: CASSLQGSATGELFF.

The chain uses TRBV6-2 or TRBV6-3 and TRBJ2-7, with TRBD2 identical over 7 bases. The CDR3 loop spans 15 amino acids. Germline values: CDR1 MNHEY, CDR2 SVGEGT. The ends lost 0 bases at V and 4 bases at J; junction bases unmatched: 6. Written as DNA, the CDR3 is TGTGCCAGCAGTTACTCGACGCGGGAGTCTTACGAGCAGTACTTC. Its translation: CASSYSTRESYEQYF.

This clone came up once. The rearrangement links TRBV19 to TRBJ1-2, with D possibly TRBD1 on 5 matching bases. Germline CDR1 reads LNHDA; CDR2 reads SQIVND (reference sequence). The CDR3 is 14 amino acids. The V end lost 6 bases, the J end lost 2 bases, and 13 bases lay between the germline ends. CDR3 in DNA: TGTGCCAGTAGCTCAACAGGAGACAACTATGGCTACACCTTC. Protein product: CASSSTGDNYGYTF.

The chain has TRBV5-6 and TRBJ2-1, with 12 bases aligning to TRBD2. The germline V gene has CDR1 SGHDT and CDR2 YYEEEE. The V and J ends lost 7 bases and 4 bases, in that order; junction bases with no gene match: 3. There are 14 residues in the CDR3. Here the CDR3 DNA reads TGTGCCAGCTGCCTAGCGGGGGGGTACAATGAGCAGTTCTTC. This codes for CASCLAGGYNEQFF.

V usage is TRBV6-5 and J usage is TRBJ1-5; 7 positions agree with TRBD1. V lost 6 bases to trimming and J lost 2 bases; unmatched junction nucleotides: 1. Looked up from germline, CDR1 is MNHEY and CDR2 is SVGAGI. This CDR3 is 13 amino acids long. The CDR3 loop is CASSQGGNQPQHF. The DNA of the CDR3 is TGTGCCAGCAGCCAGGGGGGCAATCAGCCCCAGCATTTT.

Here the CDR3 DNA reads TGTGCCAGCAGTTTATTCCCCCCGCGACAGGCTGGAAACACCATATATTTT. Its protein product is CASSLFPPRQAGNTIYF. The J gene is TRBJ1-3, the V gene TRBV27; D might be TRBD1 (6 bases). V was cut by 1 base and J by 2 bases, with 15 bases left in between. The germline V gene encodes CDR1 MNHEY and CDR2 SMNVEV (reference sequence). This CDR3 is built from 17 residues.